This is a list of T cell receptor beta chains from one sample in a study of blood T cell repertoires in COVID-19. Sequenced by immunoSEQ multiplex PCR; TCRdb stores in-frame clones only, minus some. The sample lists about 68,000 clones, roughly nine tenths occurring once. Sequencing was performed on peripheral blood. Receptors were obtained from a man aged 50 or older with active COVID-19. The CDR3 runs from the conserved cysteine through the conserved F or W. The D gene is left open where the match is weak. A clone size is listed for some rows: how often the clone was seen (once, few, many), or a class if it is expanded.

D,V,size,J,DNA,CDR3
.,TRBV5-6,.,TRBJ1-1,TGTGCCAGCAGCTTTGGGCCGGCAGGCAAAGCTTTCTTT,CASSFGPAGKAFF
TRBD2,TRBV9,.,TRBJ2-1,TGTGCCAGCAGCGGGGGACTAGCGGGGGACAATGAGCAGTTCTTC,CASSGGLAGDNEQFF
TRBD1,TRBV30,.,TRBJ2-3,TGTGCCTGGGGAACCGGGACAGGGGACACAGATACGCAGTATTTT,CAWGTGTGDTDTQYF
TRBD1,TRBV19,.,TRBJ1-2,TGTGCCAGTAGTCTGACAGGGGTCCGGGGCTACACCTTC,CASSLTGVRGYTF
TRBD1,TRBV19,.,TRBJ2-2,TGTGCCAGTAGAAGCCCGGGCAGGGGGCGCACCGGGGAGCTGTTTTTT,CASRSPGRGRTGELFF
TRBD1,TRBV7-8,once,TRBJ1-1,TGTGCCAGCAGCTTTACAGGGGGGAACACTGAAGCTTTCTTT,CASSFTGGNTEAFF
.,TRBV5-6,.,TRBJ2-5,TGTGCCAGCAGCTCCAACGGGGGGCCCGAAGAGACCCAGTACTTC,CASSSNGGPEETQYF
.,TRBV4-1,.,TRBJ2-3,TGCGCCAGCAGCCGGGTACCTGCGGGAGATACGCAGTATTTT,CASSRVPAGDTQYF
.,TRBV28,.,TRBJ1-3,TGTGCCAGCGCGGATTATGGAAACACCATATATTTT,CASADYGNTIYF
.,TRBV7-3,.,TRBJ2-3,TGTGCCAGCAGCTTAATGGGGGGAAGCACAGATACGCAGTATTTT,CASSLMGGSTDTQYF
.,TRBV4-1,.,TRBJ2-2,TGCGCCAGCAGCCAAGATCAGGCGGGACCGCCGAACACCGGGGAGCTGTTTTTT,CASSQDQAGPPNTGELFF
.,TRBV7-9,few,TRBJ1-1,TGTGCCAGCAGCTTAGGTTACAGCCTGTTGGCTTTCTTT,CASSLGYSLLAFF
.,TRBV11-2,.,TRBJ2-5,TGTGCCAGCAGCTTAGCCCAACAGGGGACCCAGTACTTC,CASSLAQQGTQYF
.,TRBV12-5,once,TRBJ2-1,TGTGCTAGTGGTAAACTACAGGGAAATGAGCAGTTCTTC,CASGKLQGNEQFF
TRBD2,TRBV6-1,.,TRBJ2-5,TGTGCCAGCAGTGAAGAGGTGGGAGGGCTACAACAAGAGACCCAGTACTTC,CASSEEVGGLQQETQYF
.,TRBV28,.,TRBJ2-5,TGTGCCACACGGTTGGAGACCCAGTACTTC,CATRLETQYF
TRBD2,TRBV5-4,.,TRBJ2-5,TGTGCCAGCAGCTTGGGCCTAGCGGTAGAGACCCAGTACTTC,CASSLGLAVETQYF
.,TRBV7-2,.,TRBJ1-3,TGTGCCAGCAGCCCTGACAGGCGGAGAAACACCATATATTTT,CASSPDRRRNTIYF
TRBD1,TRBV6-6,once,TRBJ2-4,TGTGCCAGCAGTTTAACGACAGGGGAGGTCATTCAGTACTTC,CASSLTTGEVIQYF
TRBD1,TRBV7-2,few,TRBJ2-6,TGTGCCAGCAGCTTGGACAGGGTTGGGGCCAACGTCCTGACTTTC,CASSLDRVGANVLTF
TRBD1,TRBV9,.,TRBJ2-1,TGTGCCAGCAGTCCCCCGGGACAGGGGACCTACAATGAGCAGTTCTTC,CASSPPGQGTYNEQFF
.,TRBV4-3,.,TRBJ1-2,TGCGCCAGCAGCCAAGATCCCGTGAGTTACGGCTACACCTTC,CASSQDPVSYGYTF
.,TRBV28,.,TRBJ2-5,TGTGCCAGCGCATTAGCAGGGGAGACCCAGTACTTC,CASALAGETQYF
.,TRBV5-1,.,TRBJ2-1,TGCGCCAGCAGAGTTGGAGGCGGCGGGGTAGTCTACAATGAGCAGTTCTTC,CASRVGGGGVVYNEQFF
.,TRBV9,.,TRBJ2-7,TGTGCCAGCAGCGTAGAGGCGGATTCCTACGAGCAGTACTTC,CASSVEADSYEQYF
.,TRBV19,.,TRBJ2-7,TGTGCCAGTAGGATTACTGGCGGATCCTACGAGCAGTACTTC,CASRITGGSYEQYF
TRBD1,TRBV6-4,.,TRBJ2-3,TGTGCCAGCAGTGAAGGGACAGGGGGGAATACGCAGTATTTT,CASSEGTGGNTQYF
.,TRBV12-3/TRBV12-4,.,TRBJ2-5,TGTGCCAGCAGTGACATAGAGACCCAGTACTTC,CASSDIETQYF
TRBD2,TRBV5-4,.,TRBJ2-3,TGTGCCAGCAGCACAAGGACTAGCGGGGGGGCAGATACGCAGTATTTT,CASSTRTSGGADTQYF
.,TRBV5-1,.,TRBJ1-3,TGCGCCAGCAGCCCGACAGGTTCGTCTTCTGGAAACACCATATATTTT,CASSPTGSSSGNTIYF
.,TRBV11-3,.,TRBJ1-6,TGTGCCAGCAGCTTAAGCGGCTATAATTCACCCCTCCACTTT,CASSLSGYNSPLHF
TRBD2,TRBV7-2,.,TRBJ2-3,TGTGCCAGCAGCTTAGTCCGGTCTAGCGGGGCGAGAGATACGCAGTATTTT,CASSLVRSSGARDTQYF
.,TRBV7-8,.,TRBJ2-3,TGTGCCAGCAGCTTAGCGGGGTTAGGAGGGACAGATACGCAGTATTTT,CASSLAGLGGTDTQYF
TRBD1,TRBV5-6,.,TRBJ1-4,TGTGCCAGCAGGCTTACAGGGGTCGGGGCAGATAATGAAAAACTGTTTTTT,CASRLTGVGADNEKLFF
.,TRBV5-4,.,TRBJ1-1,TGTGCCAGCAGCTTGCGGGAAAGCCACACTGAAGCTTTCTTT,CASSLRESHTEAFF
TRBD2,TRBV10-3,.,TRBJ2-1,TGTGCCATCAGTAGGACTAGCGGGGGCAATGAGCAGTTCTTC,CAISRTSGGNEQFF
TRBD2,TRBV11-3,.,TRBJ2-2,TGTGCCAGCAGCTTAACCCCGGGACTAGCGGGGGGGAACACCGGGGAGCTGTTTTTT,CASSLTPGLAGGNTGELFF
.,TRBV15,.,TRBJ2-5,TGTGCCACCAGCAGAAAGACAGGACAAGAGACCCAGTACTTC,CATSRKTGQETQYF
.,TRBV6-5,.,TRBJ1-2,TGTGCCAGCAGTTCGGAGGGCGGCTACACCTTC,CASSSEGGYTF
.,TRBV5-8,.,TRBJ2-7,TGTGCCAGCAGCCCGACAGTCACCTACGAGCAGTACTTC,CASSPTVTYEQYF
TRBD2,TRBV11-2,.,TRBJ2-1,TGTGCCAGCAGCCCACAACCGGGACTAGCGTATGAGCAGTTCTTC,CASSPQPGLAYEQFF
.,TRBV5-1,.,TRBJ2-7,TGCGCCAGCAGCTTGGAGGCAGGGTTTTATGGCTACGAGCAGTACTTC,CASSLEAGFYGYEQYF
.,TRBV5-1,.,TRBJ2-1,TGCGCCAGCAGCCGAGACGGACAGAGGGACAATGAGCAGTTCTTC,CASSRDGQRDNEQFF
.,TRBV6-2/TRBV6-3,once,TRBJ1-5,TGTGCCAGCAGTTACCCCGATCAGCCCCAGCATTTT,CASSYPDQPQHF
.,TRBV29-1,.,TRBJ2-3,TGCAGCGCCGAAGGTACCGAGCGGGCCACAGATACGCAGTATTTT,CSAEGTERATDTQYF
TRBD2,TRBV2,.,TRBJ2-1,TGTGCCAGCAGTGGGACTAGCGGGGTGGATGAGCAGTTCTTC,CASSGTSGVDEQFF
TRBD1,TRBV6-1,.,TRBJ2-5,TGTGCCAGCAGTCAAGGGGGCCGGCCGTACCAAGAGACCCAGTACTTC,CASSQGGRPYQETQYF
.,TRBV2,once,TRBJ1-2,TGTGCCAGCACGGGGCAGGGGCGCGGCGAGAGGGGCCACACCTTC,CASTGQGRGERGHTF
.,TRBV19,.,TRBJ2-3,TGTGCCAGTGCCCAAAGCGCGGCCCCGCCAGATACGCAGTATTTT,CASAQSAAPPDTQYF
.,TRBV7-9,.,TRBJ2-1,TGTGCCAGCAAGGACAGCTACAATGAGCAGTTCTTC,CASKDSYNEQFF
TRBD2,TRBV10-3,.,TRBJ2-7,TGTGCCATCAGTGAGTGGAGCGGGGCTTACGAGCAGTACTTC,CAISEWSGAYEQYF
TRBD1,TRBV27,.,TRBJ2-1,TGTGCCAGCAGTTTACAGGGGGACAATGAGCAGTTCTTC,CASSLQGDNEQFF
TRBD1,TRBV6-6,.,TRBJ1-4,TGTGCCAGCACCAAGACAGGGGGCGTGTTAAATGAAAAACTGTTTTTT,CASTKTGGVLNEKLFF
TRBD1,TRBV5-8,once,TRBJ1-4,TGTGCCAGCAGCTTGGGACAGGGAAGATCGTATGAAAAACTGTTTTTT,CASSLGQGRSYEKLFF